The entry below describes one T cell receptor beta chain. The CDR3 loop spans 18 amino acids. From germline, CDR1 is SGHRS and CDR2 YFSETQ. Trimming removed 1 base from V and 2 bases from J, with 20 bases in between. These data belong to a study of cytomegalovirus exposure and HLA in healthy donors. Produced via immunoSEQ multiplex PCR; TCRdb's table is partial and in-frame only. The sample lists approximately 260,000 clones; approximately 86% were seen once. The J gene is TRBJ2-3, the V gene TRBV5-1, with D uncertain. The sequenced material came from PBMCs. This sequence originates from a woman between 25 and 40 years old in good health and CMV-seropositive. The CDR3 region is CASSLSTPGSSHTDTQYF. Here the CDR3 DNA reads TGCGCCAGCAGCTTGAGTACGCCAGGTAGTAGTCACACAGATACGCAGTATTTT.